Below, 30 T cell receptor beta chains from the same sample are listed, as sequenced in a study of cytomegalovirus exposure and HLA in healthy donors. PCR was performed using 60 Vbeta and 13 Jbeta primers. Profiled with immunoSEQ multiplex PCR; TCRdb holds only in-frame clones, not every one. The table records 50,000 to 65,000 clones, about three quarters of them present only once. The sequencing sample was made of PBMCs. These TCRs come from a man younger than 35 in good health and CMV-seronegative.

The CDR3 spells CASSKPIGQGKTEAFF. The CDR3, as DNA: TGTGCCAGCAGCAAACCCATCGGACAGGGGAAAACTGAAGCTTTCTTT. The chain couples TRBV21-1 to TRBJ1-1; no DNA check was done on the table's D call, TRBD1. TRBV21-1 has pseudogene status. The CDR3 loop spans 16 amino acids.

Worth noting for this clone: Other DNA sequences within the sample encode an identical CDR3. The gene calls are TRBV28 and TRBJ1-1, with no clear D. CDR3 length: 10 amino acids. CDR1 is MDHEN and CDR2 is SYDVKM in the germline V gene. The V gene lost 8 bases and the J gene lost 1 base, with 2 bases spanning the gap. DNA of the CDR3: TGTGCCAGCCGGAACACTGAAGCTTTCTTT. It translates to CASRNTEAFF.

The J gene is TRBJ2-1, the V gene TRBV6-5; TRBD2 matches at 9 bases. This CDR3 has 13 amino acids. CDR1 is MNHEY and CDR2 is SVGAGI in the germline V gene. V shed 3 bases and J 10 bases; nucleotides not matched to a gene: 4. DNA of the CDR3: TGTGCCAGCAGTTATGGGACTAGCCGCGAGCAGTTCTTC. Amino acid sequence: CASSYGTSREQFF.

This clone was seen a few times. This rearrangement joins TRBV28 to TRBJ1-5; tentative D call: TRBD1 (6 bases). Trimming removed 5 bases at V and 5 bases at J, with 16 bases between. Germline CDR1 reads MDHEN; CDR2 reads SYDVKM. This CDR3 spans 15 amino acids. DNA of the CDR3: TGTGCCAGCAGTCCCCAAGGGGGGGTACATCAGCCCCAGCATTTT. This translates into CASSPQGGVHQPQHF.

V and J are TRBV4-2 and TRBJ1-6; perhaps TRBD1 as D (5 bases). Trimming pared 0 bases from V and 9 bases from J, leaving 15 bases between. CDR1 and CDR2 (germline): LGHNA, YNFKEQ. The CDR3 has 16 residues. This chain's CDR3 is CASSQDLRQGSSPLHF. For the CDR3, the DNA is TGTGCCAGCAGCCAAGATCTCCGGCAGGGAAGTTCACCCCTCCACTTT.

V gene TRBV18 combines with J gene TRBJ1-5, with TRBD1 matching over 8 bases. V shed 2 bases and J 7 bases; nucleotides not matched to a gene: 4. The germline V gene has CDR1 KGHSH and CDR2 LQKENI. This CDR3 spans 14 amino acids. CDR3 residues: CASSPGQGGQPQHF. The DNA for the CDR3 is TGTGCCAGCTCACCAGGACAGGGCGGACAGCCCCAGCATTTT. The full variable domain, in which reference TRBV18 and TRBJ1-5 provide the parts outside the CDR3, is NAGVMQNPRHLVRRRGQEARLRCSPMKGHSHVYWYRQLPEEGLKFMVYLQKENIIDESGMPKERFSAEFPKEGPSILRIQQVVRGDSAAYFCASSPGQGGQPQHFGDGTRLSIL.

This clone occurred once. The J gene is TRBJ2-1, the V gene TRBV6-4, with 9 positions matching TRBD2. Trimming removed 8 bases from V and 16 bases from J; junction bases left unmatched: 9. The CDR3 loop spans 11 amino acids. The V gene's germline CDR1 is MRHNA and CDR2 SNTAGT. This CDR3 reads CASSGRGGRFF. CDR3 in DNA: TGTGCCAGCTCCGGGCGGGGGGGCCGTTTCTTC.

The chain carries TRBV7-6 and TRBJ2-5; 9 bases align to TRBD2. CDR1 is SGHVS, CDR2 FNYEAQ, per germline. CDR3 length: 14 amino acids. The J segment lost 5 bases and the V segment lost 3 bases, leaving 4 bases of the junction unmatched. The CDR3 region has the DNA TGTGCCAGCAGCTTCGCGGGAGGGGGCGAGACCCAGTACTTC. This sequence encodes CASSFAGGGETQYF.

This clone was seen just once. This sequence joins TRBV28 and TRBJ2-5; a weak D match, TRBD2 (6 bases). The CDR3 is 16 residues long. Trimming took 3 bases from V and 1 from J, leaving 15 bases between them. Germline loops: CDR1 MDHEN, CDR2 SYDVKM. CDR3 nucleotides: TGTGCCAGCAGTTTCGGGAGCGGTTTGTCCCAAGAGACCCAGTACTTC. Translating it yields CASSFGSGLSQETQYF.

This clone came up once. The J gene is TRBJ2-5, the V gene TRBV2; TRBD1 agrees at 7 bases. From germline, CDR1 is SNHLY and CDR2 FYNNEI. This CDR3 comprises 13 residues. The V and J ends lost 6 bases and 5 bases, in that order; junction bases with no gene match: 6. This CDR3 reads CASSGDRAETQYF. Written as DNA, the CDR3 is TGTGCCAGCAGCGGCGACAGGGCGGAGACCCAGTACTTC.

This clone showed up just a few times. The chain carries TRBV6-5 and TRBJ2-5; 8 bases align to TRBD1. Trimming at V came to 2 bases and at J to 5 bases, leaving 7 bases not matched to a gene. The CDR3 is 15 amino acids. From germline, CDR1 is MNHEY and CDR2 SVGAGI. The CDR3 region is CASSYDARGPETQYF. In DNA form, the CDR3 reads TGTGCCAGCAGTTACGACGCCAGGGGGCCGGAGACCCAGTACTTC.

The J gene is TRBJ2-3, the V gene TRBV6-5; 8 nucleotides match TRBD2. The germline V gene has CDR1 MNHEY and CDR2 SVGAGI. This CDR3 has 16 amino acids. V gave up 6 bases and J gave up 1 base; unmatched junction bases: 9. The CDR3 region is CASSYVAGLGTDTQYF. Here the CDR3 DNA reads TGTGCCAGCAGCTACGTAGCGGGACTGGGCACAGATACGCAGTATTTT.

This clone was counted once. The chain uses TRBV27 and TRBJ1-5; 8 positions match TRBD1. CDR1 and CDR2 from the germline V gene are MNHEY and SMNVEV (reference sequence). V lost 5 bases and J lost 12; bases outside the gene matches: 9. The CDR3 totals 13 residues. The CDR3 DNA sequence: TGTGCCAGCAGTCCAACGGGGGACAGGATCCAGCATTTT. It encodes CASSPTGDRIQHF.

V usage is TRBV30 and J usage is TRBJ2-3, with 9 bases lining up with TRBD1. The CDR3 covers 12 residues. Germline loops: CDR1 GTSNPN, CDR2 SVGIG (reference sequence). J was trimmed by 8 bases and V by 1 base; bases with no gene match: 1. The CDR3 region has the DNA TGTGCCTGGAGTGGACAGGGGGGTACGCAGTATTTT. It encodes CAWSGQGGTQYF.

This clone was detected a few times. DNA for the CDR3: TGCGCCAGCAGCTGGACTAGCGGTTCCACGAACACCGGGGAGCTGTTTTTT. Translated: CASSWTSGSTNTGELFF. The rearrangement joins TRBV5-1 to TRBJ2-2, with 10 nucleotides matching TRBD2. V trimming: 3 bases; J trimming: 0 bases; junction bases outside the gene matches: 5. The CDR3 loop spans 17 amino acids. Germline-derived CDR1 and CDR2 are SGHRS and YFSETQ.

The rearrangement uses TRBV11-2 and TRBJ2-1, with a possible D match to TRBD2 (5 bases). CDR3 length equals 15 residues. V was trimmed by 1 base and J by 8 bases, leaving 15 bases between them. CDR1 and CDR2 from the germline V gene are SGHAT and FQNNGV. The CDR3 is CASSLGATTVDEQFF. In nucleotides, the CDR3 is TGTGCCAGCAGCTTAGGTGCGACTACTGTCGATGAGCAGTTCTTC.

The J gene is TRBJ2-2, the V gene TRBV7-7, with 14 nucleotides matching TRBD2. Germline lookup yields CDR1 SSHAT and CDR2 FNYEAQ (reference sequence). After removal of 5 bases from V and 7 bases from J, the junction contained 6 bases not matched to a gene. This CDR3 is 16 amino acids long. The CDR3 nucleotides are TGTGCCAGCAGCCCCGGACTAGCGGGAGGAATCGGGGAGCTGTTTTTT. Protein product: CASSPGLAGGIGELFF.

J is TRBJ2-7 and V is TRBV6-5; 11 positions match TRBD2. The CDR3 runs 16 residues. The trim removed 0 bases at V and 2 bases at J, leaving 3 bases unmatched. Germline V gives CDR1 MNHEY, CDR2 SVGAGI. The CDR3 sequence: CASSYSTSGNPYEQYF. The CDR3 nucleotides are TGTGCCAGCAGTTACTCGACTAGCGGGAACCCCTACGAGCAGTACTTC.

A remark on this clone: The junction departs from germline at one end; a sequencing error may be responsible. This chain connects TRBV13 to TRBJ2-7, with D possibly matching TRBD2 (5 bases). The length of the CDR3 is 13 residues. From germline, CDR1 is PRHDT and CDR2 FYEKMQ (reference sequence). CDR3: CTSSSGLSYEQYF. CDR3 sequence (DNA): TGTACCAGCAGCTCCGGACTCTCCTACGAGCAGTACTTC.

This chain uses TRBV25-1 with TRBJ1-2; no reliable D call. The germline V gene encodes CDR1 MGHDK and CDR2 SYGVNS. This CDR3 is 14 amino acids long. The germline V and J ends were trimmed by 1 base and 5 bases, with 11 bases remaining between them. The CDR3 DNA sequence: TGTGCCAGCAGTGAATCCTCGAGCTTATATGGCTACACCTTC. Translation gives CASSESSSLYGYTF.

The V and J genes are TRBV4-3 and TRBJ2-1; D may be TRBD2 (6 bases). Germline V gene lookup returns CDR1 LGHNA and CDR2 YSLEER. V lost 0 bases, J lost 3 bases, and 15 bases lay in between. The CDR3 consists of 17 residues. CDR3 amino acids: CASSQEAGSSLYNEQFF. As DNA, the CDR3 is TGCGCCAGCAGCCAAGAGGCGGGGAGTTCCCTCTACAATGAGCAGTTCTTC.

This clone has only one observation. The DNA of the CDR3 is TGTGCCAGCACGCGGGGAGGGACCAATCAGCCCCAGCATTTT. This translates into CASTRGGTNQPQHF. The rearrangement links TRBV6-1 to TRBJ1-5; maybe TRBD1 (5 bases). The CDR3 has 14 residues. Trimming removed 7 bases from V and 3 bases from J, with 13 bases in between. Per germline, CDR1 MNHNS and CDR2 SASEGT.

The chain uses TRBV4-1 and TRBJ2-1, with 13 bases matching TRBD2. Germline V lookup: CDR1 MGHRA, CDR2 YSYEKL. The CDR3 is 16 amino acids. J lost 5 bases, V lost 4 bases, and 5 bases had no gene match. CDR3 nucleotide sequence: TGCGCCAGCAGCCTCGGACTAGCGGGAGTTAACAATGAGCAGTTCTTC. Encoded protein: CASSLGLAGVNNEQFF.

V gene TRBV10-3 combines with J gene TRBJ2-7, with 9 bases lining up with TRBD2. The ends lost 7 bases at V and 4 bases at J; junction bases unmatched: 11. This CDR3 is built from 15 residues. The germline gives CDR1 ENHRY, CDR2 SYGVKD. In DNA, the CDR3 is TGTGCCATCACCACACAGACTAGCGGAGGGTACGAGCAGTACTTC. Its protein product is CAITTQTSGGYEQYF.

The chain links TRBV19 to TRBJ1-5, with 7 bases that match TRBD1. This CDR3 is built from 14 residues. Germline lookup yields CDR1 LNHDA and CDR2 SQIVND (reference sequence). J was trimmed by 3 bases and V by 4 bases; bases with no gene match: 3. The CDR3 loop reads CASSRTGVNQPQHF. CDR3 in DNA: TGTGCCAGTAGTAGAACAGGGGTCAATCAGCCCCAGCATTTT.

The rearrangement joins TRBV2 to TRBJ1-1, with 7 bases lining up with TRBD1. CDR1 SNHLY and CDR2 FYNNEI come from the germline V gene. The CDR3 covers 14 residues. Trimming removed 0 bases from V and 7 bases from J; junction bases left unmatched: 5. The CDR3 sequence: CASSEAGGQSEAFF. The CDR3 DNA follows: TGTGCCAGCAGTGAAGCGGGGGGACAGAGTGAAGCTTTCTTT.

This clone was counted between two and nine times. The gene calls are TRBV21-1 and TRBJ2-5; TRBD2 was called by the table and not checked on the DNA. TRBV21-1 constitutes a pseudogene. The CDR3 loop spans 16 amino acids. The CDR3 spells CASSKDSSDFSIGQYF. The DNA for the CDR3 is TGTGCCAGCAGCAAAGACTCTTCGGACTTCTCAATTGGTCAGTACTTC.

This clone has just a few counts. The J gene is TRBJ2-7, the V gene TRBV29-1; weak D call: TRBD2 (6 bases). Germline V gene sequence: CDR1 SQVTM, CDR2 ANQGSEA. V lost 1 base and J lost 6, with 7 bases in between. The CDR3 loop spans 11 amino acids. The CDR3 DNA follows: TGCAGCGTTGAAGGGAGGGGCGAGCAGTACTTC. Translated: CSVEGRGEQYF.

A few counts support this clone. This rearrangement joins TRBV2 to TRBJ1-2; D is unresolved. The CDR3 extends over 12 amino acids. V was clipped by 3 bases and J by 6 bases, with 8 bases between them. CDR1 is SNHLY, CDR2 FYNNEI, per germline. The CDR3 here is CASSDVSHGYTF. DNA for the CDR3: TGTGCCAGCAGTGACGTCTCTCATGGCTACACCTTC.

This chain joins TRBV7-8 and TRBJ1-1; a possible D gene is TRBD1 (5 bases). Trimming took 0 bases from V and 1 from J, leaving 12 bases between them. This CDR3 has 16 amino acids. Germline assignment: CDR1 SGHVS and CDR2 FQNEAQ. The CDR3 reads CASSLASRQTNTEAFF. The CDR3 coding sequence is TGTGCCAGCAGCTTAGCTTCGCGACAGACGAACACTGAAGCTTTCTTT.